Following are 30 T cell receptor beta chains from one sample sequenced in a study of CD8+ T cells in alopecia areata. cDNA prepared by RNA extraction and subsequent reverse transcription served as the template for sequencing. Libraries were prepared by immunoSEQ multiplex PCR; TCRdb keeps only in-frame clonotypes and omits some of them. The sample shows roughly 190,000 clones, about 65% of them seen only once. Treatment given: oral pan-JAK inhibitor, 5-10 mg twice daily. Sequenced material: CD4+ T cells sorted from blood, taken around week 49, from a patient treated with tofacitinib. These receptors originate from a human donor with alopecia areata.

The chain has TRBV27 and TRBJ1-2, with D uncertain. Germline CDR1 and CDR2: MNHEY and SMNVEV (reference sequence). This CDR3 has 11 amino acids. V dropped 8 bases and J dropped 2 bases, with 6 bases sitting between them. CDR3 region: CASGENYGYTF. The DNA of the CDR3 is TGTGCCAGCGGGGAAAACTATGGCTACACCTTC.

V usage is TRBV11-1 and J usage is TRBJ2-2; D is undetermined. The CDR3 runs to 12 residues. Germline V CDR1 and CDR2: SGHAT, FQDESV (reference sequence). V gave up 3 bases and J gave up 1 base, with 0 bases separating them. As DNA, the CDR3 is TGTGCCAGCAGCTTGAACACCGGGGAGCTGTTTTTT. Protein: CASSLNTGELFF.

This clone appeared a few times. J is TRBJ1-5 and V is TRBV7-2; D gene ambiguous. The CDR3 spans 13 residues. Between the trimmed V and J ends, which lost 8 bases and 5 bases, there was a span of 13 bases. Per germline, CDR1 SGHTA and CDR2 FQGNSA. CDR3 protein: CASGPRGDQPQHF. The DNA for the CDR3 is TGTGCCAGCGGTCCAAGAGGTGATCAGCCCCAGCATTTT.

The rearrangement joins TRBV27 to TRBJ1-4; the D is unclear. Trimming cost V 8 bases and J 3 bases, with 13 bases left between them. Germline CDR1 is MNHEY and CDR2 is SMNVEV (reference sequence). The CDR3 is 14 residues long. The CDR3 protein is CASRDLGPNEKLFF. The CDR3 nucleotides read TGTGCCAGCCGCGACCTGGGTCCTAATGAAAAACTGTTTTTT.

V and J are TRBV9 and TRBJ2-2; perhaps TRBD1 as D (6 bases). CDR1 and CDR2 from the germline V gene are SGDLS and YYNGEE. This CDR3 region has 15 residues. Trimming removed 7 bases from V and 4 bases from J, with 17 bases in between. CDR3 residues: CASGGSPLGTGELFF. CDR3 coding DNA: TGTGCCAGCGGGGGCTCCCCTCTCGGCACCGGGGAGCTGTTTTTT.

This clone was observed once. V and J are TRBV15 and TRBJ2-1; D is undetermined. CDR3 length: 13 amino acids. Germline V lookup: CDR1 LNHNV, CDR2 YYDKDF (reference sequence). The V end was cut by 1 base, the J end by 9 bases, with 10 bases between. CDR3 region: CATSRGERVEQFF. For the CDR3, the DNA is TGTGCCACCAGCAGAGGTGAAAGGGTTGAGCAGTTCTTC.

The J gene is TRBJ2-4, the V gene TRBV5-4; 8 positions agree with TRBD2. CDR1 and CDR2 from the germline V gene are SGHNT and YYREEE (reference sequence). Trimming at V came to 2 bases and at J to 0 bases, leaving 4 bases not matched to a gene. This CDR3 is 16 amino acids long. DNA for the CDR3: TGTGCCAGCAGCTTTGGCGGGGGGATAGCCAAAAACATTCAGTACTTC. Residues: CASSFGGGIAKNIQYF.

The chain is built from TRBV10-3 and TRBJ2-7; D is possibly TRBD2 (6 bases). Trimming stripped 0 bases from V and 4 bases from J, with 16 bases between. The CDR3 has 16 amino acids. Germline V lookup: CDR1 ENHRY, CDR2 SYGVKD. The CDR3 sequence: CAISESAVGTGYEQYF. The CDR3 DNA reads TGTGCCATCAGTGAGTCGGCGGTGGGGACTGGGTACGAGCAGTACTTC.

V usage is TRBV30 and J usage is TRBJ1-1; D is possibly TRBD1 (6 bases). Trimming shortened V by 2 bases and J by 6 bases, and 19 bases separated the two germline ends. The CDR3 extends over 15 amino acids. From germline, CDR1 is GTSNPN and CDR2 SVGIG (reference sequence). CDR3 amino acids: CAWSRKSGAKAEAFF. The CDR3 coding sequence is TGTGCCTGGAGTCGAAAATCGGGGGCGAAAGCTGAAGCTTTCTTT.

The chain couples TRBV5-6 to TRBJ1-6; no clear D gene. Per germline, CDR1 SGHDT and CDR2 YYEEEE. The germline V and J ends were trimmed by 0 bases and 7 bases, with 11 bases remaining between them. The CDR3 spans 15 residues. CDR3 protein: CASSLGQVLNSPLHF. CDR3 nucleotide sequence: TGTGCCAGCAGCTTGGGGCAGGTCCTGAATTCACCCCTCCACTTT.

This chain uses TRBV29-1 with TRBJ1-2; no definite D call. V lost 7 bases, J lost 8 bases, and 20 bases lay in between. From germline, CDR1 is SQVTM and CDR2 ANQGSEA. CDR3 length equals 13 residues. This chain's CDR3 is CSAITWPTGGYTF. CDR3 coding DNA: TGCAGCGCAATTACCTGGCCCACGGGGGGCTACACCTTC.

This clone turned up a few times. The chain carries TRBV9 and TRBJ2-2, with TRBD2 as a possible D gene (5 bases). The CDR3 is 16 amino acids. Deletions cut 0 bases from V and 4 bases from J, with 13 bases between. CDR1 and CDR2 from the germline V gene are SGDLS and YYNGEE. Written as DNA, the CDR3 is TGTGCCAGCAGCGTAGAAGGGAGAGGGATCACCGGGGAGCTGTTTTTT. Protein sequence: CASSVEGRGITGELFF.

The chain recombines TRBV10-3 with TRBJ1-5, with a weak D call TRBD1 (5 bases). Germline-derived CDR1 and CDR2 are ENHRY and SYGVKD. The CDR3 length is 13 residues. V gave up 10 bases and J gave up 0 bases, with 10 bases separating them. The CDR3, as DNA: TGTGCCACCGCCAGGGATAGCAATCAGCCCCAGCATTTT. Translating it yields CATARDSNQPQHF.

The CDR3 bases are TGTGCCAGCAGCTTGACCAGGGGGTCCCAAGAGACCCAGTACTTC. Translated: CASSLTRGSQETQYF. The chain employs TRBV7-3 and TRBJ2-5; TRBD1 agrees at 7 bases. The germline CDR1 and CDR2 sequences are SGHTA and FQGTGA. CDR3 length equals 15 residues. The ends lost 3 bases at V and 1 base at J; junction bases unmatched: 5.

The genes are TRBV30 and TRBJ1-6, with D perhaps matching TRBD1 (5 bases). This CDR3 region has 13 residues. Germline assignment: CDR1 GTSNPN and CDR2 SVGIG (reference sequence). V shed 5 bases and J shed 7 bases, with 12 bases lying between them. The CDR3 nucleotides read TGTGCCTGGGCGACAGCACAGAATTCACCCCTCCACTTT. It translates to CAWATAQNSPLHF.

V usage is TRBV2 and J usage is TRBJ1-1; no reliable D call. The CDR3 totals 14 residues. The V end lost 0 bases, the J end lost 3 bases, and 8 bases lay between the germline ends. Germline V gene sequence: CDR1 SNHLY, CDR2 FYNNEI. The CDR3 reads CASSEAIGYTEAFF. Here the CDR3 DNA reads TGTGCCAGCAGTGAAGCAATAGGGTACACTGAAGCTTTCTTT.

This sequence joins TRBV14 and TRBJ1-6; D not certain. Germline V lookup: CDR1 SGHDN, CDR2 FVKESK. V was cut by 3 bases and J by 9 bases, with 12 bases left in between. This CDR3 contains 14 residues. This CDR3 is CASSHSGYGSPLHF. CDR3 bases: TGTGCCAGCAGCCACTCGGGGTACGGTTCACCCCTCCACTTT.

The V gene is TRBV5-6, the J gene TRBJ2-3; 13 positions match TRBD2. The ends lost 3 bases at V and 6 bases at J; junction bases unmatched: 7. Germline CDR1 reads SGHDT; CDR2 reads YYEEEE. This CDR3 is built from 16 residues. CDR3: CASSSMTSGGRDTQYF. The CDR3 DNA is TGTGCCAGCAGCTCTATGACTAGCGGGGGGAGGGATACGCAGTATTTT.

This chain connects TRBV6-6 to TRBJ2-3; 7 bases agree with TRBD1. Per germline, CDR1 MNHNY and CDR2 SVGAGI (reference sequence). V trimming: 9 bases; J trimming: 5 bases; junction bases outside the gene matches: 2. There are 11 residues in the CDR3. DNA of the CDR3: TGTGCCAGTCACAGGGGAGATACGCAGTATTTT. Amino acid sequence: CASHRGDTQYF.

Comments on this clone: Other DNA sequences of this sample code for an identical CDR3. This sequence joins TRBV30 and TRBJ1-6; 9 positions agree with TRBD1. The CDR3 has 13 residues. Germline assignment: CDR1 GTSNPN and CDR2 SVGIG (reference sequence). V shed 3 bases, J shed 7 bases, and the junction held 1 base outside the gene matches. In nucleotides, the CDR3 is TGTGCCTGGAGGGACAGGGGAAATTCACCCCTCCACTTT. Amino acid sequence: CAWRDRGNSPLHF.

The rearrangement joins TRBV15 to TRBJ1-6; D gene ambiguous. Between the trimmed V and J ends, which lost 5 bases and 8 bases, there was a span of 10 bases. CDR1 and CDR2 from the germline V gene are LNHNV and YYDKDF (reference sequence). The CDR3 runs 13 residues. The CDR3 loop is CATSPGQYSPLHF. The DNA for the CDR3 is TGTGCCACCAGCCCCGGTCAATATTCACCCCTCCACTTT.

The V call is TRBV9, the J call TRBJ2-2; TRBD1 matches at 8 bases. From germline, CDR1 is SGDLS and CDR2 YYNGEE. The J segment lost 3 bases and the V segment lost 2 bases, leaving 0 bases of the junction unmatched. The CDR3 is 14 amino acids. The CDR3: CASSVTGDTGELFF. The CDR3 DNA follows: TGTGCCAGCAGCGTGACAGGGGACACCGGGGAGCTGTTTTTT.

Comments on this clone: Within the sample, other DNA sequences also encode this same CDR3. This chain connects TRBV4-3 to TRBJ2-7, with 8 bases fitting TRBD1. The CDR3 totals 15 residues. Germline-derived CDR1 and CDR2 are LGHNA and YSLEER. V gave up 0 bases and J gave up 4 bases; unmatched junction bases: 5. DNA of the CDR3: TGCGCCAGCAGCCAAGAAGGCCAGGGGGCGTACGAGCAGTACTTC. Amino acids: CASSQEGQGAYEQYF.

The V call is TRBV5-6, the J call TRBJ2-3; 12 bases are a match to TRBD2. In germline, CDR1 is SGHDT, CDR2 YYEEEE. V shed 1 base and J 1 base; nucleotides not matched to a gene: 1. The CDR3 is made up of 16 amino acids. Written as DNA, the CDR3 is TGTGCCAGCAGCTTGCTAGCGGGGGGGCGCACAGATACGCAGTATTTT. The encoded protein is CASSLLAGGRTDTQYF.

The genes are TRBV5-1 and TRBJ2-1, with D unresolved. This CDR3 contains 14 residues. Germline V gene lookup returns CDR1 SGHRS and CDR2 YFSETQ. Between the trimmed V and J ends, which lost 2 bases and 0 bases, there was a span of 6 bases. CDR3 sequence (DNA): TGCGCCAGCAGCTTATTGAGCTCCTACAATGAGCAGTTCTTC. Protein product: CASSLLSSYNEQFF. The variable domain in full, completed from reference TRBV5-1 and TRBJ2-1, reads KAGVTQTPRYLIKTRGQQVTLSCSPISGHRSVSWYQQTPGQGLQFLFEYFSETQRNKGNFPGRFSGRQFSNSRSEMNVSTLELGDSALYLCASSLLSSYNEQFFGPGTRLTVL.

The V gene is TRBV30, the J gene TRBJ2-2; either TRBD1 or TRBD2 may fit D (6 bases each). V gave up 4 bases and J gave up 13 bases, with 16 bases separating them. Per germline, CDR1 GTSNPN and CDR2 SVGIG (reference sequence). This CDR3 has 12 amino acids. The CDR3 region is CAWTLGGLRLFF. DNA of the CDR3: TGTGCCTGGACTTTAGGGGGGCTTAGGCTGTTTTTT.

The chain recombines TRBV5-4 with TRBJ1-4; D ambiguous. From germline, CDR1 is SGHNT and CDR2 YYREEE (reference sequence). This CDR3 spans 14 amino acids. The germline V and J ends were trimmed by 0 bases and 4 bases, with 7 bases remaining between them. This CDR3 reads CASSLGAVNEKLFF. The CDR3 nucleotides are TGTGCCAGCAGCTTGGGGGCCGTTAATGAAAAACTGTTTTTT.

The chain carries TRBV5-1 and TRBJ2-6; 8 nucleotides match TRBD1. The CDR3 contains 16 residues. CDR1 is SGHRS and CDR2 is YFSETQ in the germline V gene. The V and J ends lost 6 bases and 2 bases, in that order; junction bases with no gene match: 7. This CDR3 is CASTMTGATGANVLTF. In nucleotides, the CDR3 is TGCGCCAGCACCATGACAGGGGCAACTGGGGCCAACGTCCTGACTTTC. Together with reference TRBV5-1 and TRBJ2-6, the CDR3 gives the full variable domain: KAGVTQTPRYLIKTRGQQVTLSCSPISGHRSVSWYQQTPGQGLQFLFEYFSETQRNKGNFPGRFSGRQFSNSRSEMNVSTLELGDSALYLCASTMTGATGANVLTFGAGSRLTVL.

The J gene is TRBJ2-2, the V gene TRBV5-1; D is unresolved. The CDR3 runs 14 residues. Trimming cost V 10 bases and J 2 bases, with 15 bases left between them. The germline V gene encodes CDR1 SGHRS and CDR2 YFSETQ. The CDR3 DNA follows: TGCGCCTCCTACCCCCGGGTTAACACCGGGGAGCTGTTTTTT. Its protein is CASYPRVNTGELFF.

This rearrangement joins TRBV14 to TRBJ2-1; D unresolved. The CDR3 length is 14 residues. V lost 5 bases, J lost 9 bases, and 17 bases lay in between. The germline CDR1 and CDR2 sequences are SGHDN and FVKESK. The CDR3, as DNA: TGTGCCAGCAGCAGAGAATTAGGGTCGAGTGAGCAGTTCTTC. It encodes CASSRELGSSEQFF.